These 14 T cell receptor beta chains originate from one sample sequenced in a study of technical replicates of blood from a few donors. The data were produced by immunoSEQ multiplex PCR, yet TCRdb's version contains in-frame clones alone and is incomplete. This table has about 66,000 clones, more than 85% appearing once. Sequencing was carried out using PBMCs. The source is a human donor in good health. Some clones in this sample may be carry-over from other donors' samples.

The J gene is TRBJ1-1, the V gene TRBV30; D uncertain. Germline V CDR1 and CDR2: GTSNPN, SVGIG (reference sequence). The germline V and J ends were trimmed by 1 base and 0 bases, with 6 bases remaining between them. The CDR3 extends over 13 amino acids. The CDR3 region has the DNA TGTGCCTGGAGTGGGTCGGTGAACACTGAAGCTTTCTTT. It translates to CAWSGSVNTEAFF. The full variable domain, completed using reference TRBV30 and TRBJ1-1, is SQTIHQWPATLVQPVGSPLSLECTVEGTSNPNLYWYRQAAGRGLQLLFYSVGIGQISSEVPQNLSASRPQDRQFILSSKKLLLSDSGFYLCAWSGSVNTEAFFGQGTRLTVV.

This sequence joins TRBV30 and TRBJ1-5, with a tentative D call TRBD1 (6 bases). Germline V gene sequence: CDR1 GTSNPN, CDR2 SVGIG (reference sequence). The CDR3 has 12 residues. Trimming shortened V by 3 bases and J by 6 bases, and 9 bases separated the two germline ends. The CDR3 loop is CAWRQGGQPQHF. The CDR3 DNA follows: TGTGCCTGGAGACAGGGCGGTCAGCCCCAGCATTTT.

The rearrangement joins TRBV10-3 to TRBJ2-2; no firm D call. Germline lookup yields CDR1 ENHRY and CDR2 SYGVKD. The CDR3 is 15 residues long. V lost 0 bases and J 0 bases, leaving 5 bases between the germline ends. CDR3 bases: TGTGCCATCAGTGAGTCGAGGTCGAACACCGGGGAGCTGTTTTTT. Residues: CAISESRSNTGELFF.

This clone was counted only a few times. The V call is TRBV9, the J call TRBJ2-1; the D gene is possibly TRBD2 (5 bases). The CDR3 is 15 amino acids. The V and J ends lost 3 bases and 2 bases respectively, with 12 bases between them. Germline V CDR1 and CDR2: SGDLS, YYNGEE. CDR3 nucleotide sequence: TGTGCCAGCAGCGACAGCGGTAATACCTACAATGAGCAGTTCTTC. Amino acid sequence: CASSDSGNTYNEQFF. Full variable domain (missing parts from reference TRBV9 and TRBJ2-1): DSGVTQTPKHLITATGQRVTLRCSPRSGDLSVYWYQQSLDQGLQFLIQYYNGEERAKGNILERFSAQQFPDLHSELNLSSLELGDSALYFCASSDSGNTYNEQFFGPGTRLTVL.

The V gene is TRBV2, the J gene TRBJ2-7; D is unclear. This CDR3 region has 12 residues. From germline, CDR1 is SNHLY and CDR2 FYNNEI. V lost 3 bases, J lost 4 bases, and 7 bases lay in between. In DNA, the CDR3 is TGTGCCAGCAGTGATTCCCCATACGAGCAGTACTTC. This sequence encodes CASSDSPYEQYF.

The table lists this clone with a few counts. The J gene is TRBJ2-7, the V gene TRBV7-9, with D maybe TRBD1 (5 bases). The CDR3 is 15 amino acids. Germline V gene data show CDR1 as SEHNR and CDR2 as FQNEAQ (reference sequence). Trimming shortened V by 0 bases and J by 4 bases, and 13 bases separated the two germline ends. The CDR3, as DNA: TGTGCCAGCAGCTTAGCCCAAACAGGTTCATACGAGCAGTACTTC. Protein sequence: CASSLAQTGSYEQYF.

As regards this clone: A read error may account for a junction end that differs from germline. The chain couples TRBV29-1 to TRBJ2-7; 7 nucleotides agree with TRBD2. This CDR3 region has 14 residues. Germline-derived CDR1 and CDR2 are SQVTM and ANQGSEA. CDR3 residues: CSATGGGTSNEQYF. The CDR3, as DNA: TGCAGCGCTACTGGGGGGGGGACCTCCAACGAGCAGTACTTC.

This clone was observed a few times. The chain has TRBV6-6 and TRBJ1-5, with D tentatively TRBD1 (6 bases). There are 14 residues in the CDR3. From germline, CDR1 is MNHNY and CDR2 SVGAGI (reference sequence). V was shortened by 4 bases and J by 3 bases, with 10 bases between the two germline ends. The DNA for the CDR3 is TGTGCCAGCAGTTGGACAGCAAACAATCAGCCCCAGCATTTT. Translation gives CASSWTANNQPQHF.

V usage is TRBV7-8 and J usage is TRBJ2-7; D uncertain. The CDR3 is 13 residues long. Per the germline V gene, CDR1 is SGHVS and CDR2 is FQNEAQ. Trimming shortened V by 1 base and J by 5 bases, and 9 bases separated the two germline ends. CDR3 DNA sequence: TGTGCCAGCAGCTTAGGCCGGGTGAACGAGCAGTACTTC. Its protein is CASSLGRVNEQYF.

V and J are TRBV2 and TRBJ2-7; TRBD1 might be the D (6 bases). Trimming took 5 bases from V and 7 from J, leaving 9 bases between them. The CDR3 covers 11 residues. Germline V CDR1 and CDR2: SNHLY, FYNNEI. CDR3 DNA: TGTGCCAGCAGTTACGACAGGGAGCAGTACTTC. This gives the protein CASSYDREQYF.

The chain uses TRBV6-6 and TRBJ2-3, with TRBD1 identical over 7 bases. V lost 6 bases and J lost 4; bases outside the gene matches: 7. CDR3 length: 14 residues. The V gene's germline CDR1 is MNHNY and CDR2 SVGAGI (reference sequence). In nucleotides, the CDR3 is TGTGCCAGCAGAAAACAGGGGAGCGCAGATACGCAGTATTTT. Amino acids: CASRKQGSADTQYF.

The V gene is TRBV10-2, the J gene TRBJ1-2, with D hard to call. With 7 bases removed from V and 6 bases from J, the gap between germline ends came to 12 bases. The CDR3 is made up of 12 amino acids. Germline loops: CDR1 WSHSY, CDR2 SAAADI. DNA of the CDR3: TGCGCCAGCATTGGGGAGAGAAATGGCTACACCTTC. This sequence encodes CASIGERNGYTF.

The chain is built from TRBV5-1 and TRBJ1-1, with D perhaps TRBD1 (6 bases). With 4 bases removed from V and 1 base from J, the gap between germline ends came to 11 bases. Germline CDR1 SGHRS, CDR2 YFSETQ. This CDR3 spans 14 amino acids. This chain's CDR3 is CASSPAQGNTEAFF. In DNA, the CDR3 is TGCGCCAGCAGCCCGGCACAGGGGAACACTGAAGCTTTCTTT. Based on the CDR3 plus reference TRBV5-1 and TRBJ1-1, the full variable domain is KAGVTQTPRYLIKTRGQQVTLSCSPISGHRSVSWYQQTPGQGLQFLFEYFSETQRNKGNFPGRFSGRQFSNSRSEMNVSTLELGDSALYLCASSPAQGNTEAFFGQGTRLTVV.

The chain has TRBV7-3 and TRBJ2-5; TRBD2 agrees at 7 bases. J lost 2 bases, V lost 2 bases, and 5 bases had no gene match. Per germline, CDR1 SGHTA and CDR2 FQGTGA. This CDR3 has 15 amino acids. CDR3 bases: TGTGCCAGCAGCTTATTTATCGGGAGGCAAGAGACCCAGTACTTC. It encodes CASSLFIGRQETQYF. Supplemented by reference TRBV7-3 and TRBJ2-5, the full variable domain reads GAGVSQTPSNKVTEKGKYVELRCDPISGHTALYWYRQSLGQGPEFLIYFQGTGAADDSGLPNDRFFAVRPEGSVSTLKIQRTERGDSAVYLCASSLFIGRQETQYFGPGTRLLVL.